The next 27 T cell receptor beta chains were all read from a single sample in a study of TIL therapy for anti-PD-1-resistant metastatic lung cancer. This sample's time point: pre-treatment sample, taken before nivolumab and TIL therapy. The immunoSEQ assay was v3. Here immunoSEQ multiplex PCR was the method, and the copy in TCRdb shows in-frame clones only, minus some. Here the sample spans about 59,000 clones, approximately 80% being singletons. This specimen consisted of blood, obtained at baseline. Every receptor here comes from a person aged 25 to 85 with non-small cell lung cancer.

The table lists this clone with a count of one. The V gene is TRBV29-1, the J gene TRBJ1-1, with unresolved D. The CDR3 has 14 residues. V lost 4 bases, J lost 4 bases, and 16 bases lay in between. Germline V gene lookup returns CDR1 SQVTM and CDR2 ANQGSEA. The CDR3 is CSVALPVRGTEAFF. CDR3 DNA: TGCAGCGTTGCTCTGCCTGTGCGCGGCACTGAAGCTTTCTTT.

The chain is built from TRBV7-8 and TRBJ2-7, with 8 bases that match TRBD2. Germline lookup yields CDR1 SGHVS and CDR2 FQNEAQ. J gave up 1 base and V 0 bases, and 2 bases lay outside the gene matches. The CDR3 totals 15 residues. In nucleotides, the CDR3 is TGTGCCAGCAGCTTAGCGCCGGGAGGGTCCTACGAGCAGTACTTC. Amino acid sequence: CASSLAPGGSYEQYF.

The chain employs TRBV6-2 or TRBV6-3 and TRBJ1-3; maybe TRBD1 (6 bases). The CDR3 is 16 residues long. CDR1 and CDR2 (germline): MNHEY, SVGEGT. The V end was cut by 2 bases, the J end by 0 bases, with 11 bases between. CDR3 residues: CASSYRTDSSGNTIYF. Written as DNA, the CDR3 is TGTGCCAGCAGTTACCGGACAGACTCCTCTGGAAACACCATATATTTT.

The V call is TRBV7-8, the J call TRBJ1-4, with 9 bases fitting TRBD1. Germline CDR1 is SGHVS and CDR2 is FQNEAQ. J lost 7 bases, V lost 2 bases, and 2 bases had no gene match. The CDR3 runs to 14 residues. CDR3 in DNA: TGTGCCAGCAGCTTATACAGGGGGCCTGAAAAACTGTTTTTT. Encoded protein: CASSLYRGPEKLFF.

This chain uses TRBV9 with TRBJ2-1, with TRBD2 as a possible D gene (6 bases). Between the trimmed V and J ends, which lost 4 bases and 3 bases, there was a span of 14 bases. Germline CDR1 is SGDLS and CDR2 is YYNGEE. This CDR3 comprises 15 residues. CDR3 DNA: TGTGCCAGCAGCCCCCAAAGGACTAACTACAATGAGCAGTTCTTC. Amino acids: CASSPQRTNYNEQFF.

The chain recombines TRBV18 with TRBJ2-7; 8 positions match TRBD2. Per germline, CDR1 KGHSH and CDR2 LQKENI. Losses at the gene ends were 3 bases for V and 4 bases for J; bases not matched to a gene: 8. This CDR3 spans 15 amino acids. The CDR3 DNA reads as TGTGCCAGCTCACCTGTCAAGCGGGAGCTATACGAGCAGTACTTC. This codes for CASSPVKRELYEQYF.

The rearrangement joins TRBV12-3 or TRBV12-4 to TRBJ1-1, with D possibly being TRBD1 (6 bases). CDR3 length: 13 amino acids. The V end was cut by 4 bases, the J end by 4 bases, with 10 bases between. The CDR3 DNA follows: TGTGCCAGCAGTTCCACAGGGTTCACTGAAGCTTTCTTT. This translates into CASSSTGFTEAFF.

The rearrangement joins TRBV3-1 (or the pseudogene TRBV3-2) to TRBJ2-2, with TRBD1 matching over 7 bases. The trim removed 4 bases at V and 2 bases at J, leaving 4 bases unmatched. The CDR3 runs 15 residues. CDR1 and CDR2 (germline): LGHDT, YNNKEL (reference sequence). The CDR3 is CASSPRQGNTGELFF. CDR3 coding DNA: TGTGCCAGCAGCCCGCGACAGGGAAACACCGGGGAGCTGTTTTTT.

The gene calls are TRBV24-1 and TRBJ2-2; D might be TRBD2 (5 bases). The CDR3 is made up of 14 amino acids. Germline V gene lookup returns CDR1 KGHDR and CDR2 SFDVKD. The germline V and J ends were trimmed by 5 bases and 6 bases, with 12 bases remaining between them. CDR3 sequence (DNA): TGTGCCACCAGTGGAGCGGACGTCTCCGGGGAGCTGTTTTTT. Translating it yields CATSGADVSGELFF.

The chain links TRBV19 to TRBJ2-3, with D maybe TRBD2 (6 bases). V lost 5 bases, J lost 1 base, and 10 bases lay in between. The CDR3 totals 14 residues. CDR1 is LNHDA, CDR2 SQIVND, per germline (reference sequence). CDR3 sequence (DNA): TGTGCCAGTAGTTCTCAGCGGGGCACAGATACGCAGTATTTT. Its translation: CASSSQRGTDTQYF. Using reference TRBV19 and TRBJ2-3 for the parts outside the CDR3, the full variable domain is DGGITQSPKYLFRKEGQNVTLSCEQNLNHDAMYWYRQDPGQGLRLIYYSQIVNDFQKGDIAEGYSVSREKKESFPLTVTSAQKNPTAFYLCASSSQRGTDTQYFGPGTRLTVL.

V usage is TRBV28 and J usage is TRBJ1-5; D ambiguous. The CDR3 runs 14 residues. Trimming stripped 6 bases from V and 0 bases from J, with 9 bases between. From germline, CDR1 is MDHEN and CDR2 SYDVKM. The CDR3 coding sequence is TGTGCCAGCAGGTGGTTCGGTAGCAATCAGCCCCAGCATTTT. Translating gives CASRWFGSNQPQHF.

This clone was seen only once. This chain joins TRBV6-5 and TRBJ1-1; maybe TRBD1 (6 bases). The CDR3 is 15 amino acids. Per germline, CDR1 MNHEY and CDR2 SVGAGI. The V end was cut by 5 bases, the J end by 4 bases, with 17 bases between. As DNA, the CDR3 is TGTGCCAGCAGTCTACAACAGGGATTGAGCACTGAAGCTTTCTTT. Its translation is CASSLQQGLSTEAFF.

This chain connects TRBV9 to TRBJ2-7, with D possibly matching TRBD1 (5 bases). The V end lost 0 bases, the J end lost 4 bases, and 17 bases lay between the germline ends. CDR1 is SGDLS, CDR2 YYNGEE, per germline. The CDR3 spans 16 residues. CDR3 nucleotide sequence: TGTGCCAGCAGCGTAGAACCCGACAGCCTGTGGTACGAGCAGTACTTC. This sequence encodes CASSVEPDSLWYEQYF.

V and J are TRBV28 and TRBJ2-2; 7 bases map to TRBD1. The CDR3 runs to 15 residues. Germline loops: CDR1 MDHEN, CDR2 SYDVKM. The trim removed 7 bases at V and 1 base at J, leaving 6 bases unmatched. The CDR3, as DNA: TGTGCCAGCAACCAGGGACAGAGGAACACCGGGGAGCTGTTTTTT. Its protein is CASNQGQRNTGELFF.

V and J are TRBV21-1 and TRBJ2-3; TRBD1 reflects the table's D call only, with no check against the DNA. TRBV21-1 is shown as a pseudogene. This CDR3 has 8 residues. This chain's CDR3 is CASPHPYF. The CDR3 nucleotides read TGTGCCAGCCCACACCCGTATTTT.

V and J are TRBV11-2 and TRBJ2-5; D could derive from TRBD1 or TRBD2 (6 bases each). V was pared by 5 bases and J by 1 base, with 14 bases between. CDR1 and CDR2 from the germline V gene are SGHAT and FQNNGV. The CDR3 is 15 amino acids. Here the CDR3 reads CASSPRGELQETQYF. In nucleotides, the CDR3 is TGTGCCAGCAGCCCAAGGGGGGAACTCCAAGAGACCCAGTACTTC.

The chain links TRBV30 to TRBJ2-7; the match to TRBD1 covers 7 bases. Germline CDR1 and CDR2: GTSNPN and SVGIG (reference sequence). The CDR3 is made up of 13 amino acids. The V gene end was trimmed by 7 bases and the J gene end by 3 bases; junction bases not matched to a gene: 9. The CDR3 region has the DNA TGTGCCTCAAGACAGGGCAATATCTACGAGCAGTACTTC. It codes for CASRQGNIYEQYF.

The chain links TRBV9 to TRBJ2-1; TRBD1 agrees at 8 bases. Germline V gene sequence: CDR1 SGDLS, CDR2 YYNGEE. The ends lost 0 bases at V and 7 bases at J; junction bases unmatched: 6. The length of the CDR3 is 15 residues. This chain's CDR3 is CASSVVQGVRNEQFF. The CDR3, as DNA: TGTGCCAGCAGCGTAGTACAGGGGGTGAGGAATGAGCAGTTCTTC. Full variable domain (remainder filled in from reference TRBV9 and TRBJ2-1): DSGVTQTPKHLITATGQRVTLRCSPRSGDLSVYWYQQSLDQGLQFLIQYYNGEERAKGNILERFSAQQFPDLHSELNLSSLELGDSALYFCASSVVQGVRNEQFFGPGTRLTVL.

This rearrangement joins TRBV15 to TRBJ2-4; no clear D gene. In germline, CDR1 is LNHNV, CDR2 YYDKDF (reference sequence). This CDR3 has 17 residues. V lost 0 bases to trimming and J lost 0 bases, with 12 bases between them. The CDR3 reads CATSRDGDTLAKNIQYF. The CDR3 DNA sequence: TGTGCCACCAGCAGAGATGGAGACACCCTAGCCAAAAACATTCAGTACTTC.

This clone has only a few counts. The chain recombines TRBV27 with TRBJ1-6, with no clear D. The V end was cut by 11 bases, the J end by 10 bases, with 18 bases between. The CDR3 spans 13 residues. Germline values: CDR1 MNHEY, CDR2 SMNVEV (reference sequence). CDR3 sequence: CASRAQSESPLHF. CDR3 DNA: TGTGCCTCAAGGGCTCAAAGTGAATCACCCCTCCACTTT.

This chain connects TRBV19 to TRBJ2-3; D may be TRBD1 or TRBD2 (5 bases each). CDR1 and CDR2 (germline): LNHDA, SQIVND (reference sequence). The CDR3 length is 15 residues. CDR3 bases: TGTGCGGCGAGGGACGTTGTGTCAAGCACAGATACGCAGTATTTT. As protein: CAARDVVSSTDTQYF. The entire variable domain, with the rest obtained from reference TRBV19 and TRBJ2-3, is as follows: DGGITQSPKYLFRKEGQNVTLSCEQNLNHDAMYWYRQDPGQGLRLIYYSQIVNDFQKGDIAEGYSVSREKKESFPLTVTSAQKNPTAFYLCAARDVVSSTDTQYFGPGTRLTVL.

The chain joins TRBV30 to TRBJ2-3; 7 positions match TRBD2. V trimming: 6 bases; J trimming: 5 bases; junction bases outside the gene matches: 8. From germline, CDR1 is GTSNPN and CDR2 SVGIG (reference sequence). The CDR3 is made up of 13 amino acids. Here the CDR3 DNA reads TGTGCCTGCACCCTGGGAGGGGTAGATACGCAGTATTTT. It specifies CACTLGGVDTQYF.

The chain carries TRBV7-9 and TRBJ2-7, with 9 bases fitting TRBD1. The V gene end was trimmed by 7 bases and the J gene end by 4 bases; junction bases not matched to a gene: 8. The CDR3 length is 14 residues. Germline V gene data show CDR1 as SEHNR and CDR2 as FQNEAQ (reference sequence). CDR3 sequence reads: CASTEDRGVYEQYF. The CDR3 nucleotides are TGTGCCAGCACCGAGGACAGGGGTGTATACGAGCAGTACTTC.

The chain has TRBV7-2 and TRBJ2-7, with TRBD1 matching over 7 bases. The junction had 3 bases not matched to a gene; V was cut back by 1 base and J by 6 bases. CDR3 size: 13 residues. Per the germline V gene, CDR1 is SGHTA and CDR2 is FQGNSA. CDR3 sequence reads: CASSLVQGSEQYF. CDR3 DNA: TGTGCCAGCAGCTTAGTACAGGGGAGCGAGCAGTACTTC.

This chain joins TRBV11-2 and TRBJ2-2; TRBD1 is a possible D gene (6 bases). V lost 5 bases and J 1 base, leaving 11 bases between the germline ends. Germline V gives CDR1 SGHAT, CDR2 FQNNGV. This CDR3 has 15 residues. The CDR3 DNA reads TGTGCCAGCAGCCTGGGGGCGGGGAACACCGGGGAGCTGTTTTTT. This encodes CASSLGAGNTGELFF.

V gene TRBV7-2 combines with J gene TRBJ1-2; D gene unclear. Between the trimmed V and J ends, which lost 5 bases and 1 base, there was a span of 8 bases. Germline V gene sequence: CDR1 SGHTA, CDR2 FQGNSA. The CDR3 is made up of 13 amino acids. This chain's CDR3 is CASSQQLNYGYTF. In DNA form, the CDR3 reads TGTGCCAGCAGCCAGCAACTTAACTATGGCTACACCTTC.

The chain joins TRBV28 to TRBJ1-2, with 7 bases lining up with TRBD1. The CDR3 loop spans 14 amino acids. Looked up from germline, CDR1 is MDHEN and CDR2 is SYDVKM. The V segment lost 5 bases and the J segment 2 bases; nucleotides outside the gene matches: 5. CDR3 nucleotide sequence: TGTGCCAGCAGTCTAGACAGGGAAAACTATGGCTACACCTTC. Protein product: CASSLDRENYGYTF.